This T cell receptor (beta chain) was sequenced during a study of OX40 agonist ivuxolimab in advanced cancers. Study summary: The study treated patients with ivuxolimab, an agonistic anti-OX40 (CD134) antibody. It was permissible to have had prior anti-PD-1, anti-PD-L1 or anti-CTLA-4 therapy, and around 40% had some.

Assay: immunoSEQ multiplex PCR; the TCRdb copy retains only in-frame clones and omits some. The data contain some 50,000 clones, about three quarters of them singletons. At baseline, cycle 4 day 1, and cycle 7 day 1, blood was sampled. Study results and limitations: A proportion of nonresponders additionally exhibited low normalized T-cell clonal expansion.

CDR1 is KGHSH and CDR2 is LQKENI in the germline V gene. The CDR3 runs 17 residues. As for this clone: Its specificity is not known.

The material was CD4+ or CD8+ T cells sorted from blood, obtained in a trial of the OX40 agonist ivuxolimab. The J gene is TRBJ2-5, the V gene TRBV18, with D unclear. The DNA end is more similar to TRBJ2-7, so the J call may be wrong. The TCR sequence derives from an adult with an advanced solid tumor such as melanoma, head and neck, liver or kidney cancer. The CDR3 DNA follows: TGTGCCAGCTCCCACGCCCAGACTCGGCGAACGGCCATCGAGCAGTACTTC. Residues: CASSHAQTRRTAIEQYF.